The T cell receptor (beta chain) under discussion was sequenced for a study of graft-versus-host responses after intestinal transplantation. Libraries were prepared by immunoSEQ multiplex PCR; TCRdb keeps only in-frame clonotypes and omits some of them. The top ten clones hold under 3% of a sample with 60,000 or so clones, about 90% of them seen once. Trimming removed 6 bases from V and 1 base from J; junction bases left unmatched: 6. Germline-derived CDR1 and CDR2 are MGHRA and YSYEKL. The CDR3 extends over 15 amino acids. This specimen was PBMCs, taken roughly 120 days after intestinal transplantation. The source is a human patient who received an intestinal transplant, so some T cells may come from the graft donor. This rearrangement joins TRBV4-1 to TRBJ1-1; 9 nucleotides align to TRBD1. The CDR3 loop is CASSDVGQGNTEAFF. CDR3 DNA: TGCGCCAGCAGTGACGTGGGACAGGGGAACACTGAAGCTTTCTTT.